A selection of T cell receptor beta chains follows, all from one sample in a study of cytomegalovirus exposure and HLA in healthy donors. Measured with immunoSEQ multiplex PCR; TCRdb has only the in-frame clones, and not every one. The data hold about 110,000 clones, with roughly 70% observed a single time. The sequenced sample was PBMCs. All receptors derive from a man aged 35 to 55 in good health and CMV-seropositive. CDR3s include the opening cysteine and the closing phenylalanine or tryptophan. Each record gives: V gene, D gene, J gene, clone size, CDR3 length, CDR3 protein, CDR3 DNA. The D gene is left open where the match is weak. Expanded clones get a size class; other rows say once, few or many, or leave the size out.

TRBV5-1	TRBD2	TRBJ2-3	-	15	CASRALAGGSDTQYF	TGCGCCAGCAGGGCCCTAGCGGGAGGATCAGATACGCAGTATTTT
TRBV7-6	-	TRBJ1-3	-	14	CASSLVTEGNTIYF	TGTGCCAGCAGCTTAGTAACAGAAGGAAACACCATATATTTT
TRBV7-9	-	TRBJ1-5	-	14	CASSRDFSNQPQHF	TGTGCCAGCAGTCGGGACTTTAGCAATCAGCCCCAGCATTTT
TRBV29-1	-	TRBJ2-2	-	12	CSVERRGGELFF	TGCAGCGTTGAACGAAGGGGCGGGGAGCTGTTTTTT
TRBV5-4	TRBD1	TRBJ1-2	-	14	CASSLGQGGYGYTF	TGTGCCAGCAGCTTGGGACAGGGGGGCTATGGCTACACCTTC
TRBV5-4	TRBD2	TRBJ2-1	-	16	CASSAGLAGPYNEQFF	TGTGCCAGCAGCGCGGGACTAGCGGGTCCCTACAATGAGCAGTTCTTC
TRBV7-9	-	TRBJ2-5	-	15	CASRPDGGAQETQYF	TGTGCCAGCAGGCCCGACGGTGGGGCCCAAGAGACCCAGTACTTC
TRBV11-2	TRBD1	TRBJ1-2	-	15	CASSLGNRGPYGYTF	TGTGCCAGCAGCTTAGGAAACAGGGGCCCCTATGGCTACACCTTC
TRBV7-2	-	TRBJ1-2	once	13	CASSQDGVYGYTF	TGTGCCAGCAGCCAGGACGGGGTTTATGGCTACACCTTC
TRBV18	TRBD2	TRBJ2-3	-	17	CASSPRLAGSSTDTQYF	TGTGCCAGCTCACCTCGGCTAGCGGGATCCAGCACAGATACGCAGTATTTT
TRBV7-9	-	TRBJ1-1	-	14	CASSPGFGNTEAFF	TGTGCCAGCAGTCCCGGGTTCGGAAACACTGAAGCTTTCTTT
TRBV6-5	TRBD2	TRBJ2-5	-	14	CASSRREPQETQYF	TGTGCCAGCAGTAGGCGGGAGCCCCAAGAGACCCAGTACTTC
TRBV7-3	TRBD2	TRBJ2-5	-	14	CASSLGGGQETQYF	TGTGCCAGCAGCTTAGGGGGGGGCCAAGAGACCCAGTACTTC
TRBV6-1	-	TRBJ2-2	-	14	CASSEIENTGELFF	TGTGCCAGCAGTGAGATAGAGAACACCGGGGAGCTGTTTTTT
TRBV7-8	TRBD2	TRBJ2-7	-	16	CASSLLGLAGEDEQYF	TGTGCCAGCAGCCTACTGGGACTAGCGGGAGAAGACGAGCAGTACTTC
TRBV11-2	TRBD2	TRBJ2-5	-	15	CASSLEASGKETQYF	TGTGCCAGCAGCTTAGAGGCTAGCGGGAAAGAGACCCAGTACTTC
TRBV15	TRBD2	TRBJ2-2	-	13	CASGTSPTGELFF	TGTGCCAGCGGGACTAGCCCGACCGGGGAGCTGTTTTTT
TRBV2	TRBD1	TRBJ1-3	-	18	CASSATGGQGPNGNTIYF	TGTGCCAGCAGTGCTACAGGGGGCCAGGGACCAAATGGAAACACCATATATTTT